This T cell receptor (beta chain) was identified during a study of shared clonotypes between healthy human individuals. Study as a whole: The study drew on two women and a few men aged 18 to 49 as donors.

TCRdb keeps only in-frame clones here, not all; method: immunoSEQ multiplex PCR. Here the sample spans approximately 110,000 clones, under 70% being singletons. From germline, CDR1 is LNHDA and CDR2 SQIVND (reference sequence). CDR3 length equals 13 residues. The V gene lost 9 bases and the J gene lost 2 bases, with 13 bases spanning the gap. CD45RO+ cells plus CCR7-negative CD45RA+ TemRA cells formed CD8 memory. Sequencing was carried out using memory CD8+ T cells sorted from blood. Subset denoted: CD45RO+ cells pooled with CCR7-negative TemRA cells. The receptor was isolated from a woman in her twenties or thirties in good health. The chain uses TRBV19 and TRBJ1-2, with D uncertain. CDR3 in amino acids: CASSLGLNYGYTF. The DNA of the CDR3 is TGTGCCAGCAGCCTTGGGTTAAACTATGGCTACACCTTC. Full variable domain (remainder filled in from reference TRBV19 and TRBJ1-2): DGGITQSPKYLFRKEGQNVTLSCEQNLNHDAMYWYRQDPGQGLRLIYYSQIVNDFQKGDIAEGYSVSREKKESFPLTVTSAQKNPTAFYLCASSLGLNYGYTFGSGTRLTVV.